This record covers a single T cell receptor beta chain. The data are from a study of blood T cell repertoires in COVID-19. Germline loops: CDR1 LNHNV, CDR2 YYDKDF (reference sequence). CDR3 length: 14 residues. V lost 6 bases and J lost 10, with 18 bases in between. The assay was immunoSEQ multiplex PCR, and TCRdb's table has in-frame clones only and misses some. The repertoire consists of fewer than 40,000 clones, with 75% to 85% occurring once and the leading ten covering about 8.6%. Sequenced input: peripheral blood. The rearrangement joins TRBV15 to TRBJ2-2, with D maybe TRBD1 (6 bases). The clonotype was recovered from an older man with active COVID-19. In DNA form, the CDR3 reads TGTGCCACCAGTCCTCTAGGGGGATTCGCGGAGCTGTTTTTT. It yields the protein CATSPLGGFAELFF.